Here is one T cell receptor beta chain with its context. The sample comes from a study of shared T cell receptors in the human thymus. The repertoire was sequenced with immunoSEQ multiplex PCR; TCRdb's copy has only in-frame clones and lacks some. Among approximately 400,000 clones listed, roughly 94% were seen once. The germline CDR1 and CDR2 sequences are SGHTA and FQGNSA. After removal of 1 base from V and 5 bases from J, the junction contained 0 bases not matched to a gene. The CDR3 sequence is 14 residues long. This clonotype was obtained from a human donor. The V call is TRBV7-2, the J call TRBJ2-3; TRBD1 aligns across 10 bases. Specimen: thymocytes. CDR3 region: CASSLGTGGDTQYF. CDR3 DNA: TGTGCCAGCAGCTTAGGGACAGGGGGAGATACGCAGTATTTT. The variable domain in full, completed from reference TRBV7-2 and TRBJ2-3, reads GAGVSQSPSNKVTEKGKDVELRCDPISGHTALYWYRQSLGQGLEFLIYFQGNSAPDKSGLPSDRFSAERTGGSVSTLTIQRTQQEDSAVYLCASSLGTGGDTQYFGPGTRLTVL.